This T cell receptor (beta chain) was retrieved from a study of T cells in Graves' hyperthyroidism and ophthalmopathy. The PBMCs had their origin in roughly 9.8 ml of fresh peripheral blood. There were TCR beta CDR3 regions amplified from RNA transcripts. First-round RT-PCR of the TCR CDR3 relied on the HTBI primer set. TCRdb passed the multiplex PCR reads through MiXCR, listing each CDR3 protein once. Of approximately 710,000 distinct CDR3 sequences in the sample, 17% were seen once. This clonotype was counted between two and nine times. The CDR3 totals 13 residues. Trimming at V came to 7 bases and at J to 5 bases, leaving 5 bases not matched to a gene. Germline CDR1 is DFQATT and CDR2 is SNEGSKA (reference sequence).

Sequenced input: blood. The clonotype was recovered from a man aged 45-65 years with Graves' hyperthyroidism. V and J are TRBV20-1 and TRBJ2-5; 12 nucleotides agree with TRBD2. CDR3 DNA: TGCAGTGAGACTAGCGGGAGTAGGGAGACCCAGTACTTC. It codes for CSETSGSRETQYF.